The 5 T cell receptor beta chains given below trace back to one sample, sequenced in a study of blood T cell repertoires in COVID-19. Profiled with immunoSEQ multiplex PCR; TCRdb holds only in-frame clones, not every one. The table lists approximately 200,000 clones, roughly four fifths of them singletons. The sequencing input was peripheral blood. The receptors derive from a woman aged 80 or older with COVID-19, enrolled during active disease.

The genes are TRBV10-1 and TRBJ1-1, with TRBD1 identical over 7 bases. The germline CDR1 and CDR2 sequences are WNHNN and SYGVQD (reference sequence). Trimming removed 6 bases from V and 2 bases from J; junction bases left unmatched: 12. This CDR3 comprises 16 residues. The CDR3 DNA is TGCGCCAGCAGGCAGGGGCAGGGGGAATTCAACACTGAAGCTTTCTTT. The encoded protein is CASRQGQGEFNTEAFF.

This chain uses TRBV7-2 with TRBJ1-4, with 7 bases lining up with TRBD1. The ends lost 4 bases at V and 0 bases at J; junction bases unmatched: 5. This CDR3 spans 16 amino acids. Germline values: CDR1 SGHTA, CDR2 FQGNSA. The CDR3 reads CASSSQGTATNEKLFF. CDR3 sequence (DNA): TGTGCCAGCAGCTCACAAGGGACAGCAACTAATGAAAAACTGTTTTTT. Combining the CDR3 with reference TRBV7-2 and TRBJ1-4 gives the whole variable domain GAGVSQSPSNKVTEKGKDVELRCDPISGHTALYWYRQSLGQGLEFLIYFQGNSAPDKSGLPSDRFSAERTGGSVSTLTIQRTQQEDSAVYLCASSSQGTATNEKLFFGSGTQLSVL.

This chain connects TRBV6-5 to TRBJ1-1; D not certain. V was clipped by 2 bases and J by 1 base, with 5 bases between them. CDR3 length: 13 amino acids. CDR1 is MNHEY, CDR2 SVGAGI, per germline. CDR3 sequence: CASSYGQNTEAFF. DNA for the CDR3: TGTGCCAGCAGTTACGGGCAGAACACTGAAGCTTTCTTT.

J is TRBJ2-2 and V is TRBV18, with unresolved D. Germline V gene sequence: CDR1 KGHSH, CDR2 LQKENI. This CDR3 contains 14 residues. Trimming removed 2 bases from V and 5 bases from J, with 9 bases in between. CDR3 amino acids: CASSPVTETGELFF. CDR3 nucleotide sequence: TGTGCCAGCTCACCAGTGACGGAGACCGGGGAGCTGTTTTTT. Looking up the rest from reference TRBV18 and TRBJ2-2 gives the full variable domain: NAGVMQNPRHLVRRRGQEARLRCSPMKGHSHVYWYRQLPEEGLKFMVYLQKENIIDESGMPKERFSAEFPKEGPSILRIQQVVRGDSAAYFCASSPVTETGELFFGEGSRLTVL.

This chain joins TRBV9 and TRBJ2-3, with TRBD2 matching 7 bases. CDR1 is SGDLS, CDR2 YYNGEE, per germline. This CDR3 has 16 residues. With 0 bases clipped from V and 2 bases from J, the junction kept 6 bases outside the gene matches. Written as DNA, the CDR3 is TGTGCCAGCAGCGTAGTCGGCAGCGGGGACACAGATACGCAGTATTTT. It yields the protein CASSVVGSGDTDTQYF.